The 5 T cell receptor beta chains listed next were all sequenced from one sample in a study of blood T cells in healthy people across ages. Alongside a J-beta primer mix, a sample-barcoded 5' primer served in a second PCR lasting about 7 to 12 cycles. One entry per CDR3 protein results from TCRdb running MiXCR on the 5' RACE reads. Altogether roughly 1,800,000 distinct CDR3 sequences are present, roughly 52% being singletons, with the ten largest covering over 2%. The sequenced sample consisted of blood. The source is a woman in her forties in good health.

The V call is TRBV6-2 or TRBV6-3, the J call TRBJ1-1; D may be TRBD1 (5 bases). The germline V gene has CDR1 MNHEY and CDR2 SVGEGT. The CDR3 loop spans 14 amino acids. Trimming took 8 bases from V and 0 from J, leaving 13 bases between them. The CDR3 loop reads CASGGTVLNTEAFF. The CDR3 coding sequence is TGTGCCAGCGGGGGGACGGTATTGAACACTGAAGCTTTCTTT.

Only a few counts were recorded for this clonotype. This chain connects TRBV4-3 to TRBJ2-5, with 8 bases matching TRBD1. The V gene's germline CDR1 is LGHNA and CDR2 YSLEER. The CDR3 has 15 residues. With V trimmed by 1 base and J by 4 bases, 5 bases remained unmatched. CDR3 bases: TGCGCCAGCAGCCAAGCACAGGGGGTCGGAGAGACCCAGTACTTC. It specifies CASSQAQGVGETQYF.

This clonotype was observed a handful of times. The rearrangement joins TRBV12-3 or TRBV12-4 to TRBJ2-1, with D possibly matching TRBD1 (5 bases). The V gene lost 0 bases and the J gene lost 7 bases, with 16 bases spanning the gap. The CDR3 is 16 residues long. In DNA form, the CDR3 reads TGTGCCAGCAGTTTAGCGGGCAGGGAAGTGGGGAATGAGCAGTTCTTC. Translated, it gives CASSLAGREVGNEQFF.

CDR3 protein: CASSRFERGGDTQYF. The CDR3 DNA reads as TGTGCCAGCAGCCGTTTCGAGCGGGGCGGGGATACGCAGTATTTT. The rearrangement joins TRBV7-8 to TRBJ2-3, with 7 bases identical to TRBD2. The V and J ends lost 5 bases and 6 bases, in that order; junction bases with no gene match: 11. Germline-derived CDR1 and CDR2 are SGHVS and FQNEAQ. CDR3 length: 15 amino acids. Full variable domain (outside the CDR3, taken from reference TRBV7-8 and TRBJ2-3): GAGVSQSPRYKVAKRGQDVALRCDPISGHVSLFWYQQALGQGPEFLTYFQNEAQLDKSGLPSDRFFAERPEGSVSTLKIQRTQQEDSAVYLCASSRFERGGDTQYFGPGTRLTVL.

This clonotype was detected a few times. The chain carries TRBV20-1 and TRBJ2-7; no clear D gene. Trimming took off 6 bases at V and 0 bases at J, with 12 bases between the two ends. Germline CDR1 and CDR2: DFQATT and SNEGSKA (reference sequence). The CDR3 runs 13 residues. The CDR3 loop reads CSAQMVSSYEQYF. The CDR3 DNA is TGCAGTGCCCAGATGGTAAGCTCCTACGAGCAGTACTTC.